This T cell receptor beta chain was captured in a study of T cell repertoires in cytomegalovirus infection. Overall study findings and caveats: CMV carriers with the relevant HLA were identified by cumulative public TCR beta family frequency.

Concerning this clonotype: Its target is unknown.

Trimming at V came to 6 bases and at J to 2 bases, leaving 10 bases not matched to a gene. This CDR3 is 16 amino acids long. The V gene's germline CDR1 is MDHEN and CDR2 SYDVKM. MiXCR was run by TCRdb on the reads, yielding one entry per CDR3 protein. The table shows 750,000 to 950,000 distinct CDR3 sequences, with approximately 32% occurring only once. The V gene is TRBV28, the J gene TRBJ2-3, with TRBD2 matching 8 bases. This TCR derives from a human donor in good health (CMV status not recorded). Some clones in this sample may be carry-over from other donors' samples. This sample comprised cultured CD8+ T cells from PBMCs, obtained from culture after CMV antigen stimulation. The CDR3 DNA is TGTGCCAGCAGCGACCCGGGACTAGTGTACACAGATACGCAGTATTTT. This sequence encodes CASSDPGLVYTDTQYF.